The source of this T cell receptor beta chain is a study of cytomegalovirus exposure and HLA in healthy donors. General study findings and limits: When analyzed later, a missense DCLRE1C variant was found to be linked to TCR beta V- and J-gene trimming. Later work found that TCR association rates differed between HLA loci; DRB1 had the most and HLA-C the fewest. Evidence from a later analysis indicated that most CMV-associated TCR beta chains looked HLA-restricted.

The sample holds a few counts of this clone. Antigen specificity is unknown. Vbeta (60) and Jbeta (13) primers were used in the PCR. Profiling relied on immunoSEQ multiplex PCR, and the TCRdb table lists in-frame clones only, not all of them. The sample gives tens of thousands of clones, around 66% of which show up once; about 3.9% is in the top ten. The sequence derives from a man aged 25-45 years in good health and CMV-seronegative. Sequencing was performed on PBMCs.

CDR3 nucleotide sequence: TGCGCCAGCAGCCGGACTAGCGGGGCCCCCAATGAGCAGTTCTTC. Encoded protein: CASSRTSGAPNEQFF. V and J are TRBV4-3 and TRBJ2-1; 12 bases match TRBD2. The CDR3 has 15 residues. With 4 bases clipped from V and 6 bases from J, the junction kept 4 bases outside the gene matches. The V gene's germline CDR1 is LGHNA and CDR2 YSLEER.